This entry lists 24 T cell receptor beta chains sequenced from one sample in a study of monozygotic twins with inflammatory bowel disease. From the 5' RACE reads, TCRdb lists one entry per CDR3 protein and no DNA. The specimen's table records 300,000 to 350,000 distinct CDR3 sequences. The sample taken for sequencing was blood. All receptors come from a human donor with ulcerative colitis or Crohn's disease, or a healthy co-twin of an affected twin (not recorded which).

The genes are TRBV18 and TRBJ2-1. The CDR3 consists of 13 residues. Germline V gene lookup returns CDR1 KGHSH and CDR2 LQKENI. CDR3 in amino acids: CASSGTRDNEQFF.

This chain links TRBV7-2 with TRBJ1-6; TCRdb gives TRBD1 as the D gene, but with no DNA this cannot be confirmed. The CDR3 extends over 16 amino acids. CDR1 is SGHTA, CDR2 FQGNSA, per germline. The CDR3 loop reads CASSLSGQPRGSPLHF.

The V gene is TRBV12-3 or TRBV12-4, the J gene TRBJ1-1; TCRdb lists TRBD1, though no DNA is available to test this call. The CDR3 sequence is 15 residues long. CDR3 protein: CASIPDPGLGTEAFF.

This rearrangement joins TRBV20-1 to TRBJ2-7; the TCRdb D gene call, TRBD2, has no DNA to confirm it. Looked up from germline, CDR1 is DFQATT and CDR2 is SNEGSKA (reference sequence). CDR3 size: 14 residues. The chain's CDR3 is CSASGLQSSYEQYF.

This sequence joins TRBV5-5 and TRBJ2-1; TCRdb outputs TRBD2, but without DNA this stays unchecked. Germline V gene data show CDR1 as SGHKS and CDR2 as YYEKEE (reference sequence). The CDR3 has 15 amino acids. CDR3 loop: CASSAQLAVYNEQFF.

This chain links TRBV7-6 with TRBJ2-7; lacking DNA, the TRBD2 call made by TCRdb goes unchecked. Germline assignment: CDR1 SGHVS and CDR2 FNYEAQ. This CDR3 comprises 16 residues. The CDR3 spells CASSPGFLATTYEQYF.

The genes are TRBV7-9 and TRBJ1-1; TCRdb's assignment of TRBD1 cannot be checked, as there is no DNA. This CDR3 region has 14 residues. Germline lookup yields CDR1 SEHNR and CDR2 FQNEAQ (reference sequence). The CDR3 is CASSPGILNTEAFF.

The chain is built from TRBV12-3 or TRBV12-4 and TRBJ2-5; TCRdb reports TRBD2, a call that lacks DNA to check it against. The CDR3 totals 11 residues. The CDR3 spells CASAGQETQYF.

The chain links TRBV5-1 to TRBJ1-3; checking the TCRdb D call of TRBD1 is not possible without DNA. The CDR3 length is 15 residues. Germline V gene data show CDR1 as SGHRS and CDR2 as YFSETQ. This CDR3 reads CASRPAAGAGNTIYF.

The chain employs TRBV20-1 and TRBJ2-1; the D call from TCRdb, TRBD2, cannot be confirmed without DNA. CDR3 length: 15 residues. Germline V CDR1 and CDR2: DFQATT, SNEGSKA (reference sequence). This CDR3 is CSADPGTSVYNEQFF.

V gene TRBV2 combines with J gene TRBJ2-1; TCRdb selects TRBD2, and the lack of DNA leaves this call unchecked. Germline CDR1 is SNHLY and CDR2 is FYNNEI. The CDR3 contains 14 residues. CDR3 sequence reads: CASTGTSGHNEQFF.

The gene calls are TRBV6-5 and TRBJ2-4. Germline V gives CDR1 MNHEY, CDR2 SVGAGI. The CDR3 is 16 residues long. The chain's CDR3 is CASSYGQALAKNIQYF.

The CDR3 loop reads CATSRQAKANEKLFF. The rearrangement links TRBV15 to TRBJ1-4. The CDR3 sequence is 15 residues long. Germline V gene sequence: CDR1 LNHNV, CDR2 YYDKDF (reference sequence).

This sequence joins TRBV9 and TRBJ2-1; the TCRdb D gene call, TRBD2, has no DNA to confirm it. There are 20 residues in the CDR3. Looked up from germline, CDR1 is SGDLS and CDR2 is YYNGEE. The CDR3 reads CASSVERGSFGLAGENEQFF. Complete variable domain (other parts from reference TRBV9 and TRBJ2-1): DSGVTQTPKHLITATGQRVTLRCSPRSGDLSVYWYQQSLDQGLQFLIQYYNGEERAKGNILERFSAQQFPDLHSELNLSSLELGDSALYFCASSVERGSFGLAGENEQFFGPGTRLTVL.

The gene calls are TRBV7-2 and TRBJ2-1. The CDR3 contains 15 residues. CDR1 and CDR2 from the germline V gene are SGHTA and FQGNSA. Here the CDR3 reads CASSYFGGSYNEQFF.

This rearrangement joins TRBV5-1 to TRBJ2-1; TCRdb lists TRBD1, though no DNA is available to test this call. Germline V lookup: CDR1 SGHRS, CDR2 YFSETQ. CDR3 size: 17 residues. The CDR3 sequence is CASIPGRRESMYNEQFF.

The chain is built from TRBV18 and TRBJ2-3; the D gene TCRdb calls, TRBD1, cannot be checked with no DNA. Germline-derived CDR1 and CDR2 are KGHSH and LQKENI. There are 17 residues in the CDR3. CDR3 residues: CASSPPISGQGTDTQYF.

CDR3 region: CSVKAGGYNEQFF. The rearrangement links TRBV29-1 to TRBJ2-1; the D call of TRBD1 rests on TCRdb alone, since no DNA is present to check it. This CDR3 comprises 13 residues. CDR1 and CDR2 (germline): SQVTM, ANQGSEA.

The V and J genes are TRBV10-2 and TRBJ1-4. Per the germline V gene, CDR1 is WSHSY and CDR2 is SAAADI. The CDR3 has 13 residues. The CDR3 loop reads CASTTEENEKLFF.

The chain uses TRBV7-2 and TRBJ1-5. The CDR3 extends over 15 amino acids. Germline lookup yields CDR1 SGHTA and CDR2 FQGNSA. CDR3 residues: CASSLEPRINQPQHF.

This chain connects TRBV12-3 or TRBV12-4 to TRBJ1-3. The CDR3 runs to 14 residues. CDR3 in amino acids: CASSHHQAGNTIYF.

CDR3: CASGTQGMSTEAFF. The chain employs TRBV28 and TRBJ1-1; TCRdb gives TRBD1 as the D gene, but with no DNA this cannot be confirmed. Germline CDR1 reads MDHEN; CDR2 reads SYDVKM. The CDR3 is 14 residues long. Drawing the rest from reference TRBV28 and TRBJ1-1, the complete variable domain is DVKVTQSSRYLVKRTGEKVFLECVQDMDHENMFWYRQDPGLGLRLIYFSYDVKMKEKGDIPEGYSVSREKKERFSLILESASTNQTSMYLCASGTQGMSTEAFFGQGTRLTVV.

The chain recombines TRBV27 with TRBJ1-1. The germline V gene has CDR1 MNHEY and CDR2 SMNVEV (reference sequence). The CDR3 runs to 16 residues. The CDR3 here is CASSFRRPMMDTEAFF.

The V call is TRBV11-1, the J call TRBJ2-1; checking the TCRdb D call of TRBD2 is not possible without DNA. The germline CDR1 and CDR2 sequences are SGHAT and FQDESV (reference sequence). CDR3 length: 14 amino acids. The CDR3 loop reads CASSPGTSLGEQFF.